The clone carrying this TCR beta chain was recorded a few times. This record belongs to a study of blood T cell repertoires in COVID-19. As for the study in general: COVID-19 samples from acute and convalescent phases originated in the United States, Italy and Spain. PBMCs, B-cell-depleted T cells, or T cells were the source of the cDNA or gDNA that made up the material.

In the authors' methods: Amplifying reference gene primers gave estimates of nucleated cell counts. The protocol was immunoSEQ multiplex PCR, while the TCRdb copy is restricted to in-frame clones and leaves out a portion. The V and J calls and clone size are taken from that table; D and trimming were inferred from the DNA. The repertoire holds approximately 300,000 clones, with 75% to 90% as singletons. Participants came from some 23 US areas, aged about 18 to 90 years. The ends lost 2 bases at V and 8 bases at J; junction bases unmatched: 9. The CDR3 is 15 residues long. Germline V gives CDR1 MRHNA, CDR2 SNTAGT.

The specimen was PBMCs or T cells enriched from blood (not recorded which). This clonotype originated in a woman aged 25-40 years who had recovered from COVID-19. The chain employs TRBV6-4 and TRBJ2-1, with TRBD1 matching over 7 bases. CDR3 region: CASSDGRQGGHEQFF. In DNA form, the CDR3 reads TGTGCCAGCAGTGACGGAAGACAGGGCGGGCATGAGCAGTTCTTC.